This T cell receptor beta chain was obtained from a study of cytomegalovirus exposure and HLA in healthy donors. Study-wide results and limits: The study labeled fewer than 200 TCR beta chains cytomegalovirus-associated.

Though nominally healthy at sampling, donors likely had unrecorded immune exposures. The CDR3 extends over 13 amino acids. Germline CDR1 KGHSH, CDR2 LQKENI. Trimming at V came to 5 bases and at J to 10 bases, leaving 8 bases not matched to a gene. The PCR was carried out with 60 Vbeta primers and 13 Jbeta primers. Sequencing used immunoSEQ multiplex PCR; TCRdb keeps in-frame clones, though not all of them. The table shows around 150,000 clones, with 60% to 80% occurring only once. This clone was found a few times. Its antigen is unidentified. The sequenced sample consisted of PBMCs. This chain uses TRBV18 with TRBJ1-2; TRBD1 agrees at 9 bases. The TCR originated in a man in his late teens or twenties in good health and CMV-seropositive. In nucleotides, the CDR3 is TGTGCCAGCTCAAACCGGGACAGGGTTGACTACACCTTC. It is translated as CASSNRDRVDYTF.